These 19 T cell receptor beta chains were all obtained from the same sample, sequenced in a study of blood T cell repertoires in COVID-19. Data came from immunoSEQ multiplex PCR; TCRdb stores just in-frame clones and leaves some out. Here the sample spans approximately 190,000 clones, approximately 84% being singletons. Input material: peripheral blood. The receptors were sampled from a woman in her 70s with active or convalescent COVID-19.

The gene calls are TRBV4-1 and TRBJ2-1; the match to TRBD2 covers 9 bases. V shed 4 bases and J 9 bases; nucleotides not matched to a gene: 13. CDR1 is MGHRA and CDR2 is YSYEKL in the germline V gene. CDR3 length: 16 residues. The CDR3 reads CASSLASSGIGGEQFF. The CDR3 coding sequence is TGCGCCAGCAGCCTTGCCTCTAGCGGGATAGGAGGTGAGCAGTTCTTC.

V and J are TRBV24-1 and TRBJ2-2; tentative D call: TRBD1 (5 bases). V was cut by 4 bases and J by 6 bases, with 14 bases left in between. CDR3 length: 15 residues. Per germline, CDR1 KGHDR and CDR2 SFDVKD. The CDR3 reads CATSEPGSRAGELFF. CDR3 coding DNA: TGTGCCACCAGTGAACCAGGGTCGCGAGCCGGGGAGCTGTTTTTT.

The rearrangement uses TRBV13 and TRBJ2-1; TRBD1 agrees at 10 bases. V lost 3 bases to trimming and J lost 5 bases; unmatched junction nucleotides: 7. The CDR3 has 16 residues. Germline loops: CDR1 PRHDT, CDR2 FYEKMQ (reference sequence). In DNA, the CDR3 is TGTGCCAGCAGCTTCAGGGGACAGGGGAGAAACAATGAGCAGTTCTTC. This translates into CASSFRGQGRNNEQFF.

The V and J genes are TRBV24-1 and TRBJ2-3, with 10 positions matching TRBD1. J lost 2 bases, V lost 5 bases, and 3 bases had no gene match. Germline CDR1 KGHDR, CDR2 SFDVKD. This CDR3 spans 15 amino acids. The CDR3 reads CATSAGTGVTDTQYF. CDR3 DNA: TGTGCCACCAGTGCCGGGACAGGGGTCACAGATACGCAGTATTTT.

The rearrangement links TRBV13 to TRBJ2-1; possible D gene TRBD2, 5 bases. The CDR3 totals 15 residues. Trimming took 1 base from V and 4 from J, leaving 11 bases between them. The germline CDR1 and CDR2 sequences are PRHDT and FYEKMQ (reference sequence). For the CDR3, the DNA is TGTGCCAGCAGCTTAGACCGGGGTTCGTACAATGAGCAGTTCTTC. It specifies CASSLDRGSYNEQFF.

The genes are TRBV19 and TRBJ2-2; 12 bases fit TRBD2. The junction had 14 bases not matched to a gene; V was cut back by 4 bases and J by 2 bases. The V gene's germline CDR1 is LNHDA and CDR2 SQIVND (reference sequence). There are 20 residues in the CDR3. CDR3: CASSTPSGRATWENTGELFF. Here the CDR3 DNA reads TGTGCCAGTAGTACCCCTAGCGGGAGGGCCACGTGGGAAAACACCGGGGAGCTGTTTTTT.

This sequence joins TRBV5-1 and TRBJ2-5; a possible D gene is TRBD2 (6 bases). Germline CDR1 is SGHRS and CDR2 is YFSETQ. This CDR3 has 17 residues. V was trimmed by 0 bases and J by 1 base, leaving 16 bases between them. The CDR3 protein is CASSLVREIDFQETQYF. The CDR3 region has the DNA TGCGCCAGCAGCTTGGTCCGGGAGATTGACTTCCAAGAGACCCAGTACTTC. The complete variable domain, with remaining parts taken from reference TRBV5-1 and TRBJ2-5, reads KAGVTQTPRYLIKTRGQQVTLSCSPISGHRSVSWYQQTPGQGLQFLFEYFSETQRNKGNFPGRFSGRQFSNSRSEMNVSTLELGDSALYLCASSLVREIDFQETQYFGPGTRLLVL.

The chain joins TRBV18 to TRBJ1-2; D ambiguous. Germline assignment: CDR1 KGHSH and CDR2 LQKENI. Trimming removed 2 bases from V and 7 bases from J, with 11 bases in between. This CDR3 contains 13 residues. CDR3 amino acids: CASSPSIEFGYTF. The CDR3 DNA is TGTGCCAGCTCACCATCTATAGAGTTTGGCTACACCTTC.

V is TRBV2 and J is TRBJ1-1; 7 nucleotides match TRBD1. Trimming removed 8 bases from V and 0 bases from J; junction bases left unmatched: 6. Germline loops: CDR1 SNHLY, CDR2 FYNNEI. The CDR3 totals 14 residues. The DNA of the CDR3 is TGTGCCAGCGAGGCAGGGGGAGTGAACACTGAAGCTTTCTTT. It yields the protein CASEAGGVNTEAFF.

The chain joins TRBV5-1 to TRBJ2-2; 7 nucleotides match TRBD1. The CDR3 loop spans 16 amino acids. The junction had 13 bases not matched to a gene; V was cut back by 5 bases and J by 6 bases. Per the germline V gene, CDR1 is SGHRS and CDR2 is YFSETQ. The CDR3 sequence is CASRPDRAMASGELFF. CDR3 in DNA: TGCGCCAGCAGGCCCGACAGGGCCATGGCGTCCGGGGAGCTGTTTTTT.

The chain links TRBV5-1 to TRBJ2-2; D may be TRBD1 (5 bases). Germline assignment: CDR1 SGHRS and CDR2 YFSETQ. Trimming left V 3 bases short and J 7 bases short, with 16 bases between. The length of the CDR3 is 15 residues. The CDR3 reads CASSSSAGYGGELFF. The CDR3, as DNA: TGCGCCAGCAGCTCCTCGGCAGGGTATGGCGGGGAGCTGTTTTTT.

The chain is built from TRBV5-1 and TRBJ1-3, with D unresolved. Trimming pared 4 bases from V and 0 bases from J, leaving 8 bases between. CDR1 SGHRS and CDR2 YFSETQ come from the germline V gene. There are 14 residues in the CDR3. This chain's CDR3 is CASSLSLSGNTIYF. CDR3 sequence (DNA): TGCGCCAGCAGCCTGAGCCTCTCTGGAAACACCATATATTTT.

The gene calls are TRBV10-1 and TRBJ2-1; TRBD2 is a possible D gene (5 bases). Germline CDR1 WNHNN, CDR2 SYGVQD (reference sequence). The CDR3 covers 10 residues. V lost 6 bases and J 9 bases, leaving 6 bases between the germline ends. In nucleotides, the CDR3 is TGCGCCAGCAGGGGAGCTGAGCAGTTCTTC. Protein: CASRGAEQFF.

The chain carries TRBV9 and TRBJ2-2, with 8 nucleotides matching TRBD1. V gave up 2 bases and J gave up 5 bases; unmatched junction bases: 11. Germline lookup yields CDR1 SGDLS and CDR2 YYNGEE. This CDR3 has 17 amino acids. CDR3: CASSVGRQGASTGELFF. As DNA, the CDR3 is TGTGCCAGCAGCGTGGGGAGGCAGGGGGCGAGTACCGGGGAGCTGTTTTTT.

This clone was found once. This chain links TRBV27 with TRBJ1-1; 11 bases are a match to TRBD1. Germline values: CDR1 MNHEY, CDR2 SMNVEV (reference sequence). J lost 6 bases, V lost 4 bases, and 4 bases had no gene match. The CDR3 length is 14 residues. The CDR3 DNA reads as TGTGCCAGCAGTTCCACGGACAGGGGGCCTGAAGCTTTCTTT. Translated: CASSSTDRGPEAFF.

This clone was observed a few times. The J gene is TRBJ1-1, the V gene TRBV5-1, with 7 bases identical to TRBD1. Trimming took 3 bases from V and 7 from J; bases not matched to a gene: 9. The CDR3 has 14 amino acids. Germline V CDR1 and CDR2: SGHRS, YFSETQ. CDR3 in DNA: TGCGCCAGCAGCTCCGGTAGGGGGCAGGGTGAAGCTTTCTTT. It yields the protein CASSSGRGQGEAFF.

The rearrangement uses TRBV5-4 and TRBJ2-3, with 7 bases aligning to TRBD2. Per germline, CDR1 SGHNT and CDR2 YYREEE (reference sequence). This CDR3 has 16 amino acids. V shed 7 bases, J shed 0 bases, and the junction held 11 bases outside the gene matches. CDR3: CASSPLGSGSTDTQYF. The DNA for the CDR3 is TGTGCCAGCTCACCCCTAGGTAGCGGGAGCACAGATACGCAGTATTTT.

The chain is built from TRBV2 and TRBJ1-5, with 8 positions matching TRBD1. Germline CDR1 SNHLY, CDR2 FYNNEI. The ends lost 8 bases at V and 6 bases at J; junction bases unmatched: 9. CDR3 length: 14 amino acids. The CDR3 DNA reads TGTGCCAGCTGTGGACAGGGCGGTGGTCAGCCCCAGCATTTT. Its translation is CASCGQGGGQPQHF.

CDR3 sequence: CASSHWGREETQYF. Written as DNA, the CDR3 is TGTGCCAGCAGTCACTGGGGGCGCGAGGAGACCCAGTACTTC. The genes are TRBV6-2 or TRBV6-3 and TRBJ2-5; tentative D call: TRBD1 (6 bases). Germline V gene data show CDR1 as MNHEY and CDR2 as SVGEGT. V gave up 5 bases and J gave up 5 bases, with 15 bases separating them. The CDR3 is 14 residues long.